This T cell receptor (beta chain) is drawn from a study of T cells in Graves' hyperthyroidism and ophthalmopathy. RNA transcripts yielded amplified TCR beta CDR3 regions. HTBI primers were used for first-round RT-PCR of the TCR CDR3. TCRdb re-called the multiplex PCR reads with MiXCR, one entry per CDR3 protein. Of about 320,000 distinct CDR3 sequences detected, over 15% appear once; the ten largest clones hold around 34%. The CDR3 runs to 15 residues. The germline gives CDR1 SEHNR, CDR2 FQNEAQ (reference sequence). V was trimmed by 2 bases and J by 0 bases, leaving 5 bases between them. This clonotype was observed at least ten times. Its antigen is not known. Study-level points and caveats: The blood repertoire included most of the expanded thyroid clonotypes above 0.001. Separating ophthalmopathy from stable hyperthyroidism was achieved by a 13 V-J model.

This chain connects TRBV7-9 to TRBJ2-6; D is uncertain. Sample: blood. The origin of this receptor is a man under 40 with Graves' hyperthyroidism. CDR3 in DNA: TGTGCCAGCAGCTTATTAGGCTCTGGGGCCAACGTCCTGACTTTC. This codes for CASSLLGSGANVLTF.